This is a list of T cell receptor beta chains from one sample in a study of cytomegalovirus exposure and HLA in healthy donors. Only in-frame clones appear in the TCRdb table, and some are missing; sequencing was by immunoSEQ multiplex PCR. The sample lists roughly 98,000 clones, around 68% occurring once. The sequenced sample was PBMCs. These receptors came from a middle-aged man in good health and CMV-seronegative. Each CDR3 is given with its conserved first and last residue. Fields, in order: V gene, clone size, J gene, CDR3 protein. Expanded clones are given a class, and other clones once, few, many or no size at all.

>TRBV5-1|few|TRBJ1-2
CASSLEFRGTNGYTF
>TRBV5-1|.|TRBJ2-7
CASSRDSAYEQYF
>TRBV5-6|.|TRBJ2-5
CASSFLAIQETQYF
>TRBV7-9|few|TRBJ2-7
CASAPSSGSFHEQYF
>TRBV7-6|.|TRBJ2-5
CASSQGQSIQEAQYF
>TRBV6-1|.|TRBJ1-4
CASSVGQGGEKLFF
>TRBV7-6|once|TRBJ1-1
CASSTIGRQEAFF
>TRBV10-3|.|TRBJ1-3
CAIQGPSSGNTIYF
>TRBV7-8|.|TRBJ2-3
CASTPMVAGGDTQYF
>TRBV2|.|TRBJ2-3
CASRVTSGVSTDTQYF
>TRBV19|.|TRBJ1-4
CASSLGQRGSEKLFF
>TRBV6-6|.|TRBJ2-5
CASSKPTGQETQYF
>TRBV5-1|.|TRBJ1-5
CASSLLGDQPQHF
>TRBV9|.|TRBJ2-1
CASSTGGETYNEQFF
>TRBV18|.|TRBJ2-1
CASSPWDWLAGGLSDNEQFF
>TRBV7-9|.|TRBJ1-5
CASSLALWGQGDNQPQHF
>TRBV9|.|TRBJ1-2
CASSPDREYGYTF
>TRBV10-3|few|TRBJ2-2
CAITGTGSTGELFF
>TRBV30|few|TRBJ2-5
CAQTRAQRETQYF
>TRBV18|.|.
CASSTASPYEQYF
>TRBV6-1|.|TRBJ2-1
CASSGTGINEQFF
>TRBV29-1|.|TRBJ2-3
CSVIPGQRSTDTQYF